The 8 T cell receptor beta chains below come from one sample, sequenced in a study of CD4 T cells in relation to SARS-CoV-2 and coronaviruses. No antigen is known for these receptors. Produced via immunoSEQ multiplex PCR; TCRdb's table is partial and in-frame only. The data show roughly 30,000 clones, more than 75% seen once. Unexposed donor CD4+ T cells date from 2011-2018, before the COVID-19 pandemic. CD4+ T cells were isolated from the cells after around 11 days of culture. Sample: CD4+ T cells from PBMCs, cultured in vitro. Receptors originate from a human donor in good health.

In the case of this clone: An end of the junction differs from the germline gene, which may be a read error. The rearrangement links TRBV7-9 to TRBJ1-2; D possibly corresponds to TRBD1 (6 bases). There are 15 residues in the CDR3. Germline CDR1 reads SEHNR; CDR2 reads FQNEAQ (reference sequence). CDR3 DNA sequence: TGTGCCAGCAGCTTAGCCGGACAGCGGGGCCTGCTGATTAACTTC. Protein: CASSLAGQRGLLINF. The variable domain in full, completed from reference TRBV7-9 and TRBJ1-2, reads DTGVSQNPRHKITKRGQNVTFRCDPISEHNRLYWYRQTLGQGPEFLTYFQNEAQLEKSRLLSDRFSAERPKGSFSTLEIQRTEQGDSAMYLCASSLAGQRGLLINFGSGTRLTVV.

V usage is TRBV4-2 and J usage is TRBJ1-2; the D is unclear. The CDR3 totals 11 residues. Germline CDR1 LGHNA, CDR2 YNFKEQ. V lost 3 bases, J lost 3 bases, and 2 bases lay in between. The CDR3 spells CASSQDYGYTF. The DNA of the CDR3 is TGTGCCAGCAGCCAGGACTATGGCTACACCTTC.

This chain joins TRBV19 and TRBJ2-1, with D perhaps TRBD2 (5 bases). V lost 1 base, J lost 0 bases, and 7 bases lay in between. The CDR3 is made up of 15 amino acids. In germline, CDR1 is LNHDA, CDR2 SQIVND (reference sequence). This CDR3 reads CASSIAGFSYNEQFF. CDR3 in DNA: TGTGCCAGTAGTATAGCGGGATTCTCCTACAATGAGCAGTTCTTC.

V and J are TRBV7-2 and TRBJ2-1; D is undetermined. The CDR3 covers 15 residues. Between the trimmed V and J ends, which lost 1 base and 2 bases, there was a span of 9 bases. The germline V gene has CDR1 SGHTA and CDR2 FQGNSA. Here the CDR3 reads CASSLGTAAYNEQFF. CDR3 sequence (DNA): TGTGCCAGCAGCTTAGGAACAGCCGCCTACAATGAGCAGTTCTTC.

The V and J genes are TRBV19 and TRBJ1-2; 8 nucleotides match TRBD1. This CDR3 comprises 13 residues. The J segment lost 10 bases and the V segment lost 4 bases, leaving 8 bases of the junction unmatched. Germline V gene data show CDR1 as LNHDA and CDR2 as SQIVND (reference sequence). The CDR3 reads CASSTWDRLYYTF. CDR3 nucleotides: TGTGCCAGTAGTACGTGGGACAGGTTATACTACACCTTC.

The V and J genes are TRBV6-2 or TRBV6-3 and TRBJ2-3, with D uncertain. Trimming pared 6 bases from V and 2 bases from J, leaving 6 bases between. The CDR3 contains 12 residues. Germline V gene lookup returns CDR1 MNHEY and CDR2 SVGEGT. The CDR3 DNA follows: TGTGCCAGCAGCACAATCACAGATACGCAGTATTTT. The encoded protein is CASSTITDTQYF.

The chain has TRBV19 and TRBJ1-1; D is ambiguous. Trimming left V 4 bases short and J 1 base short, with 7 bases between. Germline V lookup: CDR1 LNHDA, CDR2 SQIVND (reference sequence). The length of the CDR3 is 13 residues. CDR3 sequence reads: CASSRQENTEAFF. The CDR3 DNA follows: TGTGCCAGTAGTAGGCAGGAGAACACTGAAGCTTTCTTT.

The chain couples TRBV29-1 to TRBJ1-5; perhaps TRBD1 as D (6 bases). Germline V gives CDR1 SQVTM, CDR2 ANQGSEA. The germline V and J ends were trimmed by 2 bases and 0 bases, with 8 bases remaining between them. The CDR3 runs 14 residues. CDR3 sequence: CSVEQGLSNQPQHF. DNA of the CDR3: TGCAGCGTTGAACAGGGGCTTAGCAATCAGCCCCAGCATTTT.